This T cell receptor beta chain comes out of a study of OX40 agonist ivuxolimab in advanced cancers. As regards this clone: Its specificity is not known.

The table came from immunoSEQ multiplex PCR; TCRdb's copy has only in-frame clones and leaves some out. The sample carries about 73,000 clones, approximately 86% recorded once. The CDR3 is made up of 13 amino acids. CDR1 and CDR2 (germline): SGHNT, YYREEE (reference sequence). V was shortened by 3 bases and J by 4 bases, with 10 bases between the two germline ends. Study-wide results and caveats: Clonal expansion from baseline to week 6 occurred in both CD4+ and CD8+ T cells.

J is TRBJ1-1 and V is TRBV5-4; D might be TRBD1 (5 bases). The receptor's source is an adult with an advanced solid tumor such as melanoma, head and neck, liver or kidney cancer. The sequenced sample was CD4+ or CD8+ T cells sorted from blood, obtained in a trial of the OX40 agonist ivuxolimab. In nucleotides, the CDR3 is TGTGCCAGCAGCTCGGGGGGAACCACTGAAGCTTTCTTT. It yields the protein CASSSGGTTEAFF.